The clone carrying this T cell receptor (beta chain) appeared once. What it recognizes is unknown. The sample is drawn from a study of T cell repertoires in cytomegalovirus infection. Across the whole study: Recently identified HLA-C-restricted CMV epitopes and well-studied HLA-B-restricted CMV epitopes were used by the study. Through public TCR beta signatures, both CMV infection and matching HLA type were indicated.

From the reads, TCRdb called clonotypes with MiXCR, one entry per CDR3 protein. The data show 450,000 to 650,000 distinct CDR3 sequences, under 45% seen once. Germline CDR1 DFQATT, CDR2 SNEGSKA (reference sequence). This CDR3 has 12 amino acids. V lost 3 bases, J lost 6 bases, and 11 bases lay in between. Sequencing used cultured PBMCs, obtained from culture after CMV antigen stimulation. The sequence derives from a human donor in good health (CMV status not recorded). Some clones in this sample may be carry-over from other donors' samples. The rearrangement links TRBV20-1 to TRBJ1-2; no clear D gene. This CDR3 reads CSASRGADGYTF. CDR3 DNA sequence: TGCAGTGCTAGTCGGGGAGCGGATGGCTACACCTTC.